The clone carrying this T cell receptor (beta chain) has more than one count but fewer than ten. This CDR3 has 13 amino acids. Germline-derived CDR1 and CDR2 are LGHDT and YNNKEL (reference sequence). V was pared by 0 bases and J by 7 bases, with 9 bases between. Measured with immunoSEQ multiplex PCR; TCRdb has only the in-frame clones, and not every one. The sample carries fewer than 500,000 clones, 81% recorded once. This sample stems from a study of blood T cell repertoires in COVID-19. Across the study: The United States, Italy and Spain supplied acute and convalescent COVID-19 samples. T cells, B-cell-depleted T cells, or PBMCs supplied cDNA or gDNA.

The clonotype comes from a human donor with acute or convalescent COVID-19. The donor label of this sample is uncertain. The chain carries TRBV3-1 (or the pseudogene TRBV3-2) and TRBJ1-2; no clear D. Sequencing input: peripheral blood. CDR3 loop: CASSQESIGGYTF. The CDR3 DNA is TGTGCCAGCAGCCAAGAGTCGATCGGTGGCTACACCTTC.